A single sample is the source of the 29 T cell receptor beta chains below, sequenced in a study of T cell changes during pregnancy in multiple sclerosis. The repertoire was sequenced with immunoSEQ multiplex PCR; TCRdb's copy has only in-frame clones and lacks some. There are about 58,000 clones in the sample; approximately 93% occur only once, and approximately 3.5% lies in the top ten. Specimen: CD8+ T cells from peripheral blood mononuclear cells, collected in the second trimester of pregnancy. The receptor source for this set is a female donor with multiple sclerosis, enrolled in a pregnancy study.

This chain connects TRBV18 to TRBJ2-7, with D tentatively TRBD1 (7 bases). V lost 3 bases and J lost 1, with 10 bases in between. The CDR3 consists of 14 residues. Germline V CDR1 and CDR2: KGHSH, LQKENI. The CDR3 here is CASSPRDRSYEQYF. The CDR3 DNA reads as TGTGCCAGCTCACCGCGGGACAGATCCTACGAGCAGTACTTC.

The chain links TRBV7-6 to TRBJ2-1; D remains unclear. Germline V gene sequence: CDR1 SGHVS, CDR2 FNYEAQ. The CDR3 runs to 15 residues. Trimming left V 2 bases short and J 7 bases short, with 15 bases between. The CDR3 loop is CASSLWLVGTNEQFF. CDR3 DNA sequence: TGTGCCAGCAGCTTATGGCTAGTTGGTACAAATGAGCAGTTCTTC.

V is TRBV27 and J is TRBJ2-1, with 10 positions matching TRBD2. The V segment lost 6 bases and the J segment 4 bases; nucleotides outside the gene matches: 6. The V gene's germline CDR1 is MNHEY and CDR2 SMNVEV (reference sequence). The CDR3 is 15 residues long. The CDR3 DNA reads as TGTGCCAGCAGCGGGGGACTAGCGACTTACAATGAGCAGTTCTTC. This translates into CASSGGLATYNEQFF.

The rearrangement links TRBV27 to TRBJ2-7, with 8 bases identical to TRBD2. The CDR3 runs 16 residues. CDR1 MNHEY and CDR2 SMNVEV come from the germline V gene (reference sequence). Germline trimming cut 0 bases from V and 0 bases from J; bases unmatched to any gene: 4. Here the CDR3 DNA reads TGTGCCAGCAGTTTATCTAGCGGGACAATCTCCTACGAGCAGTACTTC. Translated, it gives CASSLSSGTISYEQYF.

The J gene is TRBJ1-2, the V gene TRBV12-2; TRBD1 reflects the table's D call only, with no check against the DNA. TRBV12-2 is deemed a pseudogene. The CDR3 is made up of 15 amino acids. The CDR3 region is CASRFLDRANYGYTF. The CDR3 nucleotides are TGTGCAAGTCGCTTCCTGGACAGGGCTAACTATGGCTACACCTTC.

The genes are TRBV6-5 and TRBJ2-7; possibly TRBD1 for D (6 bases). Trimming took off 4 bases at V and 3 bases at J, with 10 bases between the two ends. Per the germline V gene, CDR1 is MNHEY and CDR2 is SVGAGI. The CDR3 covers 13 residues. CDR3 protein: CASSSPGDYEQYF. CDR3 DNA sequence: TGTGCCAGCAGTTCTCCAGGGGACTACGAGCAGTACTTC.

V is TRBV9 and J is TRBJ1-1; D uncertain. This CDR3 is 15 amino acids long. Trimming removed 0 bases at V and 1 base at J, with 10 bases between. CDR1 SGDLS and CDR2 YYNGEE come from the germline V gene. The CDR3 protein is CASSVAEGPNTEAFF. The CDR3 region has the DNA TGTGCCAGCAGCGTAGCTGAGGGCCCGAACACTGAAGCTTTCTTT.

The genes are TRBV5-5 and TRBJ2-7; 7 nucleotides line up with TRBD1. The CDR3 extends over 14 amino acids. V shed 4 bases, J shed 0 bases, and the junction held 4 bases outside the gene matches. Germline V lookup: CDR1 SGHKS, CDR2 YYEKEE (reference sequence). The CDR3 protein is CASSQGQNSYEQYF. DNA for the CDR3: TGTGCCAGCAGCCAGGGACAGAACTCCTACGAGCAGTACTTC.

This clone was observed at least ten times. The rearrangement links TRBV10-3 to TRBJ1-2, with D hard to call. Trimming pared 8 bases from V and 5 bases from J, leaving 24 bases between. CDR1 is ENHRY and CDR2 is SYGVKD in the germline V gene. This CDR3 has 16 amino acids. This CDR3 reads CAIPERRRGGIYGYTF. The CDR3 DNA is TGTGCCATCCCCGAAAGGAGGCGAGGCGGGATTTATGGCTACACCTTC.

V usage is TRBV7-6 and J usage is TRBJ2-5; 8 bases are a match to TRBD1. The J segment lost 4 bases and the V segment lost 5 bases, leaving 24 bases of the junction unmatched. The V gene's germline CDR1 is SGHVS and CDR2 FNYEAQ. The CDR3 extends over 20 amino acids. In DNA, the CDR3 is TGTGCCAGCAGCCCCTCAACCTATTCAAACGGACAGGGTCGATCAGAGACCCAGTACTTC. As protein: CASSPSTYSNGQGRSETQYF.

The chain couples TRBV27 to TRBJ2-7, with a weak D call TRBD2 (6 bases). The germline V gene has CDR1 MNHEY and CDR2 SMNVEV (reference sequence). CDR3 size: 13 residues. V was trimmed by 5 bases and J by 6 bases, leaving 14 bases between them. The CDR3 is CASSRGEGGEQYF. The CDR3 DNA sequence: TGTGCCAGCAGTCGCGGCGAGGGAGGCGAGCAGTACTTC.

The chain carries TRBV15 and TRBJ2-1; TRBD2 matches 14 bases. The V and J ends lost 0 bases and 3 bases, in that order; junction bases with no gene match: 4. CDR1 is LNHNV, CDR2 YYDKDF, per germline (reference sequence). This CDR3 is 18 amino acids long. CDR3 protein: CATSRELGLAGDYNEQFF. Here the CDR3 DNA reads TGTGCCACCAGCAGAGAGTTGGGACTAGCGGGAGACTACAATGAGCAGTTCTTC.

DNA of the CDR3: TGTGCCCACAGGGATCCAGTTAGCAATCAGCCCCAGCATTTT. The encoded protein is CAHRDPVSNQPQHF. The J gene is TRBJ1-5, the V gene TRBV28, with D possibly being TRBD1 (6 bases). CDR3 length: 14 residues. V lost 11 bases, J lost 0 bases, and 14 bases lay in between. From germline, CDR1 is MDHEN and CDR2 SYDVKM.

V is TRBV5-1 and J is TRBJ2-7; the match to TRBD2 covers 13 bases. Germline V gene lookup returns CDR1 SGHRS and CDR2 YFSETQ. There are 17 residues in the CDR3. V lost 0 bases and J lost 5; bases outside the gene matches: 8. In DNA, the CDR3 is TGCGCCAGCAGCTTGGCCGGGACTAGCGGGAAGTACCACGAGCAGTACTTC. It yields the protein CASSLAGTSGKYHEQYF.

This chain joins TRBV13 and TRBJ2-1; tentative D call: TRBD2 (6 bases). CDR3 size: 14 residues. Germline loops: CDR1 PRHDT, CDR2 FYEKMQ (reference sequence). The V gene lost 8 bases and the J gene lost 5 bases, with 16 bases spanning the gap. CDR3 amino acids: CASLGDSDDNEQFF. The CDR3 nucleotides are TGTGCCAGCCTTGGGGACTCCGACGACAATGAGCAGTTCTTC.

This clone was observed once. The V call is TRBV4-2, the J call TRBJ1-5, with D possibly matching TRBD1 (5 bases). Trimming shortened V by 6 bases and J by 5 bases, and 17 bases separated the two germline ends. Germline values: CDR1 LGHNA, CDR2 YNFKEQ. The CDR3 consists of 15 residues. CDR3 protein: CASRDGATLDQPQHF. The CDR3 bases are TGTGCCAGCAGGGATGGGGCAACTCTCGATCAGCCCCAGCATTTT.

This clone was detected only a few times. The rearrangement uses TRBV4-1 and TRBJ2-7, with 8 bases fitting TRBD1. Germline V gives CDR1 MGHRA, CDR2 YSYEKL. With 1 base clipped from V and 3 bases from J, the junction kept 5 bases outside the gene matches. This CDR3 spans 15 amino acids. CDR3: CASSQVGTGNYEQYF. The CDR3 bases are TGCGCCAGCAGCCAAGTAGGGACAGGCAACTACGAGCAGTACTTC.

This chain uses TRBV19 with TRBJ1-1; D is unresolved. The CDR3 contains 13 residues. Germline V gene data show CDR1 as LNHDA and CDR2 as SQIVND (reference sequence). V was cut by 8 bases and J by 1 base, with 11 bases left in between. The DNA for the CDR3 is TGTGCCAGTGGCCCCAGCGGGAACACTGAAGCTTTCTTT. Encoded protein: CASGPSGNTEAFF.

This clone was picked up one time. The chain joins TRBV7-8 to TRBJ2-7; no clear D gene. Germline CDR1 and CDR2: SGHVS and FQNEAQ. V was pared by 3 bases and J by 3 bases, with 9 bases between. The CDR3 contains 13 residues. This CDR3 reads CASSFDMIYEQYF. Here the CDR3 DNA reads TGTGCCAGCAGCTTCGACATGATCTACGAGCAGTACTTC.

The CDR3 bases are TGCAGCGTTGAGGCAGTCAACTATGGCTACACCTTC. Translating gives CSVEAVNYGYTF. The chain couples TRBV29-1 to TRBJ1-2; D ambiguous. CDR1 is SQVTM and CDR2 is ANQGSEA in the germline V gene. CDR3 length: 12 amino acids. Trimming took 3 bases from V and 2 from J, leaving 7 bases between them.

This chain uses TRBV15 with TRBJ1-1; no firm D call. In germline, CDR1 is LNHNV, CDR2 YYDKDF (reference sequence). The CDR3 consists of 15 residues. Between the trimmed V and J ends, which lost 3 bases and 3 bases, there was a span of 14 bases. The DNA of the CDR3 is TGTGCCACCAGCAGTCTAGGTTTATTGGACACTGAAGCTTTCTTT. This encodes CATSSLGLLDTEAFF.

The CDR3 region is CASSSGQGQDTQYF. For the CDR3, the DNA is TGTGCCAGCAGCTCTGGACAGGGCCAAGATACGCAGTATTTT. The rearrangement links TRBV7-6 to TRBJ2-3; 8 nucleotides agree with TRBD1. V shed 4 bases and J 5 bases; nucleotides not matched to a gene: 5. Germline values: CDR1 SGHVS, CDR2 FNYEAQ. The CDR3 is made up of 14 amino acids.

The chain employs TRBV4-1 and TRBJ1-3, with 7 bases matching TRBD1. V lost 6 bases and J lost 2; bases outside the gene matches: 7. CDR3 size: 15 residues. Germline V lookup: CDR1 MGHRA, CDR2 YSYEKL. This chain's CDR3 is CASRGLGTAGNTIYF. CDR3 sequence (DNA): TGCGCCAGCAGGGGCCTGGGGACAGCTGGAAACACCATATATTTT.

This sequence joins TRBV7-8 and TRBJ2-7, with 7 bases identical to TRBD1. CDR1 SGHVS and CDR2 FQNEAQ come from the germline V gene. V lost 6 bases to trimming and J lost 5 bases; unmatched junction nucleotides: 7. The CDR3 sequence is 13 residues long. This CDR3 is CASSRFDRDEQYF. CDR3 DNA sequence: TGTGCCAGCAGTCGGTTTGACAGGGACGAGCAGTACTTC.

The chain has TRBV7-7 and TRBJ2-3; D possibly corresponds to TRBD2 (5 bases). Trimming shortened V by 1 base and J by 2 bases, and 10 bases separated the two germline ends. The CDR3 has 15 residues. Germline V lookup: CDR1 SSHAT, CDR2 FNYEAQ (reference sequence). CDR3 nucleotide sequence: TGTGCCAGCAGCTTAGGAAGCGGAGTCACAGATACGCAGTATTTT. It is translated as CASSLGSGVTDTQYF.

This chain links TRBV13 with TRBJ1-1; 9 positions agree with TRBD1. Germline assignment: CDR1 PRHDT and CDR2 FYEKMQ (reference sequence). The V and J ends lost 2 bases and 4 bases, in that order; junction bases with no gene match: 8. The CDR3 runs 16 residues. The CDR3 reads CASSLPNRGLGTEAFF. CDR3 nucleotide sequence: TGTGCCAGCAGCTTACCCAACAGGGGGCTTGGCACTGAAGCTTTCTTT.

The chain carries TRBV7-6 and TRBJ1-6; D unclear. Germline assignment: CDR1 SGHVS and CDR2 FNYEAQ. The CDR3 is made up of 15 amino acids. The ends were cut back, 5 bases at V and 8 bases at J, with 16 bases in the middle. The CDR3 spells CASSAFPGDDSPLHF. The CDR3 DNA is TGTGCCAGCAGCGCCTTTCCCGGAGATGATTCACCCCTCCACTTT.

The rearrangement uses TRBV7-9 and TRBJ2-7, with a weak D call TRBD2 (5 bases). Looked up from germline, CDR1 is SEHNR and CDR2 is FQNEAQ (reference sequence). V was shortened by 4 bases and J by 0 bases, with 16 bases between the two germline ends. The CDR3 consists of 16 residues. The CDR3 DNA reads as TGTGCCAGCAGCTCGCCCCGGGGAGATGACTCCTACGAGCAGTACTTC. Amino acid sequence: CASSSPRGDDSYEQYF. Using reference TRBV7-9 and TRBJ2-7 for the parts outside the CDR3, the full variable domain is DTGVSQNPRHKITKRGQNVTFRCDPISEHNRLYWYRQTLGQGPEFLTYFQNEAQLEKSRLLSDRFSAERPKGSFSTLEIQRTEQGDSAMYLCASSSPRGDDSYEQYFGPGTRLTVT.

The V gene is TRBV18, the J gene TRBJ2-7; the match to TRBD2 covers 7 bases. Unmatched junction bases numbered 3, after V lost 6 bases and J lost 4 bases. Germline CDR1 is KGHSH and CDR2 is LQKENI. The CDR3 spans 12 residues. The CDR3 reads CASSQREYEQYF. As DNA, the CDR3 is TGTGCCAGCTCCCAGCGGGAATACGAGCAGTACTTC.